The 9 T cell receptor beta chains given below trace back to one sample, sequenced in a study of CD8 T cells in Susac syndrome. RNA totalling 0.5 to 1 ug underwent reverse transcription with random hexamers. TCRdb itself ran the immunoSEQ multiplex PCR reads through MiXCR, one entry per CDR3 protein. The sample consists of approximately 210,000 distinct CDR3 sequences, about 95% of them appearing once. The specimen was CD4+ T cells from PBMCs. These receptor sequences come from a human donor with Susac syndrome.

The rearrangement joins TRBV20-1 to TRBJ2-7; D gene ambiguous. Germline V gene lookup returns CDR1 DFQATT and CDR2 SNEGSKA (reference sequence). This CDR3 is built from 14 residues. V was cut by 3 bases and J by 1 base, with 13 bases left in between. CDR3 DNA sequence: TGCAGTGCTAGCCCAGCTAGAGCGTCCTACGAGCAGTACTTC. Protein: CSASPARASYEQYF.

This clonotype was recorded once. The chain employs TRBV4-3 and TRBJ1-1, with D tentatively TRBD1 (5 bases). The CDR3 is made up of 13 amino acids. The germline V gene has CDR1 LGHNA and CDR2 YSLEER. With 2 bases removed from V and 3 bases from J, the gap between germline ends came to 7 bases. The CDR3 nucleotides are TGCGCCAGCAGCCAACGGGGGGACACTGAAGCTTTCTTT. Translating gives CASSQRGDTEAFF.

The chain couples TRBV28 to TRBJ2-7; the D gene is possibly TRBD1 (5 bases). Germline loops: CDR1 MDHEN, CDR2 SYDVKM. Trimming cost V 6 bases and J 3 bases, with 12 bases left between them. The CDR3 extends over 13 amino acids. DNA of the CDR3: TGTGCCAGCAGAGGGGAAAGGATCTACGAGCAGTACTTC. Encoded protein: CASRGERIYEQYF. Full variable domain (missing parts from reference TRBV28 and TRBJ2-7): DVKVTQSSRYLVKRTGEKVFLECVQDMDHENMFWYRQDPGLGLRLIYFSYDVKMKEKGDIPEGYSVSREKKERFSLILESASTNQTSMYLCASRGERIYEQYFGPGTRLTVT.

The rearrangement uses TRBV5-1 and TRBJ1-1, with TRBD1 matching over 9 bases. CDR1 is SGHRS, CDR2 YFSETQ, per germline. CDR3 length equals 17 residues. V trimming: 3 bases; J trimming: 0 bases; junction bases outside the gene matches: 9. The CDR3 nucleotides read TGCGCCAGCAGCTCGAGGGGACAGGGCTCTATGAACACTGAAGCTTTCTTT. Residues: CASSSRGQGSMNTEAFF.

The rearrangement links TRBV5-1 to TRBJ2-6, with unresolved D. Trimming pared 0 bases from V and 1 base from J, leaving 5 bases between. CDR3 length: 15 residues. The germline gives CDR1 SGHRS, CDR2 YFSETQ. CDR3 DNA sequence: TGCGCCAGCAGCTTGGCCTTGTCTGGGGCCAACGTCCTGACTTTC. This encodes CASSLALSGANVLTF. Full variable domain (remainder filled in from reference TRBV5-1 and TRBJ2-6): KAGVTQTPRYLIKTRGQQVTLSCSPISGHRSVSWYQQTPGQGLQFLFEYFSETQRNKGNFPGRFSGRQFSNSRSEMNVSTLELGDSALYLCASSLALSGANVLTFGAGSRLTVL.

This clonotype was seen only once. This chain uses TRBV4-3 with TRBJ2-2; a possible D gene is TRBD2 (7 bases). Germline CDR1 LGHNA, CDR2 YSLEER. This CDR3 region has 14 residues. V lost 6 bases, J lost 0 bases, and 8 bases lay in between. CDR3 loop: CASRRGPNTGELFF. The CDR3 bases are TGCGCCAGCAGGCGGGGGCCGAACACCGGGGAGCTGTTTTTT.

The chain recombines TRBV7-6 with TRBJ2-5, with 13 bases aligning to TRBD2. With 6 bases clipped from V and 1 base from J, the junction kept 2 bases outside the gene matches. CDR1 is SGHVS and CDR2 is FNYEAQ in the germline V gene. The CDR3 covers 15 residues. CDR3 sequence reads: CASRTSGGLQETQYF. The CDR3 DNA follows: TGTGCCAGCAGGACTAGCGGGGGGCTCCAAGAGACCCAGTACTTC.

V is TRBV29-1 and J is TRBJ2-2; D remains unclear. Germline CDR1 reads SQVTM; CDR2 reads ANQGSEA. V gave up 5 bases and J gave up 2 bases, with 9 bases separating them. The CDR3 runs 13 residues. DNA of the CDR3: TGCAGCGTTAGAGGCCCCAACACCGGGGAGCTGTTTTTT. This sequence encodes CSVRGPNTGELFF.

This chain joins TRBV6-6 and TRBJ2-3; 11 bases agree with TRBD1. The germline gives CDR1 MNHNY, CDR2 SVGAGI (reference sequence). There are 16 residues in the CDR3. V trimming: 4 bases; J trimming: 2 bases; junction bases outside the gene matches: 5. The CDR3 region is CASSLGTGGDTDTQYF. The DNA of the CDR3 is TGTGCCAGCAGTTTGGGGACAGGGGGGGACACAGATACGCAGTATTTT.